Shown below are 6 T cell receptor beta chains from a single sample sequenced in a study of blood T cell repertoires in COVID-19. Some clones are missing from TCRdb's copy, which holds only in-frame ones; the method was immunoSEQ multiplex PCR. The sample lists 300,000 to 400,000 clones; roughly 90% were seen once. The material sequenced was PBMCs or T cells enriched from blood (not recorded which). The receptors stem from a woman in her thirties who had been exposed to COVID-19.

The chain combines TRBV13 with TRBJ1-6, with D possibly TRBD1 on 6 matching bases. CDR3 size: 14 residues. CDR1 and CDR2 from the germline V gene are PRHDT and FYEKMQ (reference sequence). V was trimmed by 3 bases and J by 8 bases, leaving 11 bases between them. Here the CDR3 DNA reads TGTGCCAGCAGCTTCTCTGCAGGGGATTCACCCCTCCACTTT. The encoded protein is CASSFSAGDSPLHF.

The chain's CDR3 is CASSFRGENTEAFF. CDR3 coding DNA: TGTGCCAGCTCTTTCAGGGGCGAGAACACTGAAGCTTTCTTT. The chain uses TRBV18 and TRBJ1-1; D is possibly TRBD1 (6 bases). V was trimmed by 6 bases and J by 1 base, leaving 12 bases between them. The CDR3 contains 14 residues. Germline-derived CDR1 and CDR2 are KGHSH and LQKENI.

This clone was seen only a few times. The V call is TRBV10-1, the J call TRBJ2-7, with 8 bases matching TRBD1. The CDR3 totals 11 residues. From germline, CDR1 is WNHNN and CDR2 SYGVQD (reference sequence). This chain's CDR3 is CVRQGTYEQYF. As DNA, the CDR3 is TGCGTACGACAGGGGACCTACGAGCAGTACTTC.

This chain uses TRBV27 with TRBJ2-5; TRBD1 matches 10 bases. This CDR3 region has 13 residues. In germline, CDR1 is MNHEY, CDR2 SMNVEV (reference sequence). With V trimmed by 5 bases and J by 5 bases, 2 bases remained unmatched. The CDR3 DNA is TGTGCCAGCAGTCCGGGACAGGGGGAGACCCAGTACTTC. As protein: CASSPGQGETQYF.

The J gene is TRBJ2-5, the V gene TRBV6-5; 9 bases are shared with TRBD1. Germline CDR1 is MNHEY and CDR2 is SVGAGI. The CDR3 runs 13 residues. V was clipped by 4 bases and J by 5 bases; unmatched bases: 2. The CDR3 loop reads CASSLDRGETQYF. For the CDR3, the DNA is TGTGCCAGCAGTTTGGACAGGGGTGAGACCCAGTACTTC.

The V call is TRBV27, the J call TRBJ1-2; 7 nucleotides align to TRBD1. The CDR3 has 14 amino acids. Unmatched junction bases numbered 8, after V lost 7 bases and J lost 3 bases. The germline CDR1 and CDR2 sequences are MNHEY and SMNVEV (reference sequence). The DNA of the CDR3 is TGTGCCAGCACAGAGACAGGGTCGGACTATGGCTACACCTTC. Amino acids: CASTETGSDYGYTF.